This TCR beta chain was recovered during a study of tumor and adjacent non-tumor tissue in lung cancer. Across the whole study: Stage I to III disease affected about ten men and 5 women aged about 30 to 85.

As for this clonotype: What it recognizes is unknown. Germline and junction disagree at one end, which may indicate a read error.

The template was RNA from unsorted bulk tissue. More than 3 cm separated this lung sample from the edge of the tumor. This CDR3 spans 13 amino acids. Germline V CDR1 and CDR2: SGHRS, YFSETQ. The library came from three nested PCR rounds adapted from ARM-PCR protocols. In TCRdb, the multiplex PCR reads were re-called with MiXCR into one record per CDR3 protein. This table has tens of thousands of distinct CDR3 sequences, 64% appearing once. Study-level results: Significantly higher TCR diversity was found in tumor than normal lung.

The chain recombines TRBV5-1 with TRBJ1-1, with D unclear. Sequenced input: distant non-tumor lung tissue. The receptor comes from a woman in her 70s with non-small cell lung cancer. CDR3 coding DNA: TGCGCCAGTAGCTTGGCTGGGAACACTGAAGCTTTCTTT. Its translation is CASSLAGNTEAFF.